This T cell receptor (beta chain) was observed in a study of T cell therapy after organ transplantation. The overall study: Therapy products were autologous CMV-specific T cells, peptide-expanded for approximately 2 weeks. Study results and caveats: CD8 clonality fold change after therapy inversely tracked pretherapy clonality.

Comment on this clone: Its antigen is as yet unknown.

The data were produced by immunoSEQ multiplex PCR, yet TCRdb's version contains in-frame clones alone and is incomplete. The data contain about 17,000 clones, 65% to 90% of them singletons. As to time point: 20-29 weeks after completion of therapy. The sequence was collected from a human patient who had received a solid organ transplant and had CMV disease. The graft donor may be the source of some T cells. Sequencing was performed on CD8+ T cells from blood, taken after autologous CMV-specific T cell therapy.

CDR3 residues: CASLGLAGQETQYF. The CDR3 region has the DNA TGTGCCAGCTTGGGACTAGCGGGACAAGAGACCCAGTACTTC. V usage is TRBV7-6 and J usage is TRBJ2-5; 13 nucleotides agree with TRBD2. This CDR3 contains 14 residues. With 8 bases clipped from V and 2 bases from J, the junction kept 2 bases outside the gene matches. The germline gives CDR1 SGHVS, CDR2 FNYEAQ. The variable domain in full, completed from reference TRBV7-6 and TRBJ2-5, reads GAGVSQSPRYKVTKRGQDVALRCDPISGHVSLYWYRQALGQGPEFLTYFNYEAQQDKSGLPNDRFSAERPEGSISTLTIQRTEQRDSAMYRCASLGLAGQETQYFGPGTRLLVL.